The T cell receptor beta chain under discussion was sequenced for a study of T-cell reconstitution after alpha-beta-depleted transplantation in children. General observations from the study: Some patients' high day-60 TCRbeta diversity was traced to surviving recipient T cells and thymic progenitors. Expanded graft clones, several hundred of them, were reportedly the source of alpha-beta T cells about two months after transplant. Counts and diversity of T cells one year after transplant came mostly from newly produced T cells.

This clonotype has at least ten counts. The antigen remains undetermined. Unique molecular identifiers were used in preparing the TCRbeta library. TCRdb passed the PCR reads through MiXCR, listing each CDR3 protein once. Here the sample spans over 100,000 distinct CDR3 sequences, around a tenth being singletons. The CDR3 totals 13 residues. V lost 5 bases, J lost 7 bases, and 12 bases lay in between. Sequenced material: PBMCs, taken before TCRalphabeta/CD19-depleted stem cell transplant. The TCR was taken from a boy aged 2 to 10 with acute lymphoblastic leukemia, due to receive a stem cell transplant. The V call is TRBV12-3 or TRBV12-4, the J call TRBJ1-5; D uncertain. The CDR3 nucleotides are TGTGCCAGCAGTCCCCAGGCGGGGCAGCCCCAGCATTTT. Translated, it gives CASSPQAGQPQHF.